A selection of T cell receptor beta chains follows, all from one sample in a study of OX40 agonist ivuxolimab in advanced cancers. Clones were sequenced by immunoSEQ multiplex PCR, and TCRdb holds only the in-frame ones, with some missing. The sample records over 50,000 clones, 84% being singletons. This specimen consisted of CD4+ or CD8+ T cells sorted from blood, obtained in a trial of the OX40 agonist ivuxolimab. Receptors were obtained from an adult with an advanced solid tumor such as melanoma, head and neck, liver or kidney cancer. Both conserved end residues are part of each CDR3. The order of the fields is J gene, D gene, V gene, CDR3 DNA, CDR3 protein. D genes are given only for firm matches.

>TRBJ2-1|TRBD2|TRBV11-2
TGTGCCAGCAGCTTAGGGACTGGCGGGAGCTCCTACAATGAGCAGTTCTTC
CASSLGTGGSSYNEQFF
>TRBJ2-5|TRBD2|TRBV7-2
TGTGCCAGCAGCCTCAAACCGGGGGGAGAGACCCAGTACTTC
CASSLKPGGETQYF
>TRBJ2-3|-|TRBV19
TGTGCCAGTAGTATTGGTGGGAGCACCTCAGATACGCAGTATTTT
CASSIGGSTSDTQYF
>TRBJ1-5|TRBD1|TRBV5-8
TGTGCCAGCAGCGGACAGGGGAAGGGTCAGCCCCAGCATTTT
CASSGQGKGQPQHF
>TRBJ2-1|-|TRBV7-6
TGTGCCAGCAGTCTCCCTAGGGGTGAGCAGTTCTTC
CASSLPRGEQFF
>TRBJ1-2|TRBD1|TRBV10-3
TGTGCCATCAGTATGGGACAGGGAAACTATGGCTACACCTTC
CAISMGQGNYGYTF
>TRBJ2-6|-|TRBV6-5
TGTGCCAGCAGTTCCAGCCTCACCGGGGCCAACGTCCTGACTTTC
CASSSSLTGANVLTF
>TRBJ1-5|-|TRBV6-5
TGTGCCAGCAGTTACGACAGGTATAGCAATCAGCCCCAGCATTTT
CASSYDRYSNQPQHF
>TRBJ1-5|-|TRBV13
TGTGCCAGCAGGTCGAGGGACGAGGGATTGAGCAATCAGCCCCAGCATTTT
CASRSRDEGLSNQPQHF
>TRBJ1-1|TRBD1|TRBV19
TGTGCCAGTAGTGTCGGGACAGGGGTTATCGACACTGAAGCTTTCTTT
CASSVGTGVIDTEAFF
>TRBJ2-1|-|TRBV10-3
TGTGCCATCAGAACGGTTGAGCAGTTCTTC
CAIRTVEQFF
>TRBJ2-2|-|TRBV19
TGTGCCAGTAGTATGAGGTTCTCAACCGGGGAGCTGTTTTTT
CASSMRFSTGELFF
>TRBJ1-5|-|TRBV6-5
TGTGCCACCTCAGCTAGCAATCAGCCCCAGCATTTT
CATSASNQPQHF
>TRBJ2-1|TRBD2|TRBV5-4
TGTGCCAGCAGCTCGGGACTAGCGGGAGTCTACAATGAGCAGTTCTTC
CASSSGLAGVYNEQFF
>TRBJ2-3|-|TRBV29-1
TGCAGCGTCGCCAAGACTTCCCCCACAGATACGCAGTATTTT
CSVAKTSPTDTQYF
>TRBJ1-1|-|TRBV6-1
TGTGCCAGCAGTGAAGGGAGGAACACTGAAGCTTTCTTT
CASSEGRNTEAFF
>TRBJ1-1|TRBD1|TRBV11-3
TGTGCCAGCAGCTTAGGTCCCGACAGGGAAAGAACTGAAGCTTTCTTT
CASSLGPDRERTEAFF
>TRBJ1-3|-|TRBV2
TGTGCCAGCAACCCAGACTTTGACAACTCTGGAAACACCATATATTTT
CASNPDFDNSGNTIYF
>TRBJ1-5|-|TRBV19
TGTGCCAGTAGAGACCTAGGGGTAGAGCCCCAGCATTTT
CASRDLGVEPQHF
>TRBJ1-1|-|TRBV2
TGTGCCAGCAGTGAAGAGTGGGGGGGGCATGAAGCTTTCTTT
CASSEEWGGHEAFF